These T cell receptor beta chains were read from a single sample in a study of control samples from healthy donors and cancer patients. The assay was immunoSEQ multiplex PCR, and TCRdb's table has in-frame clones only and misses some. This table has over 7,500 clones, 91% appearing once. The sequenced sample consisted of PBMCs. The source of these receptors is a man aged 60-69 years with colorectal cancer. The CDR3 runs from the conserved cysteine through the conserved F or W. A D gene is named only where the DNA matches it firmly. Rows may omit the clone size; those that give it use once, few, many or a size class.

.	.	TRBJ1-2	TRBV11-2	TGTGCCAGCCCCCCCATGTGGAGAGACTTC	CASPPMWRDF
.	.	TRBJ2-3	TRBV29-1	TGCAGCGCCCAGGGACCGTCGACTAGCACAGATACGCAGTATTTT	CSAQGPSTSTDTQYF
.	.	TRBJ2-2	TRBV9	TGTGCCAGCAGAGAGGGTTCCGGGGAGCTGTTTTTT	CASREGSGELFF
.	.	TRBJ1-1	TRBV4-3	TGCGCCAGCAGCCAAGAGGTGGGGGGCGGTAGTACTGAAGCTTTCTTT	CASSQEVGGGSTEAFF
.	.	TRBJ1-3	TRBV11-2	TGTGCCAGCAGCTTAGGGGGGGAAACGGGAAACACCATATATTTT	CASSLGGETGNTIYF
.	once	TRBJ2-7	TRBV7-2	TGTGCCAGCAGCTTACACTACGAGCAGTACTTC	CASSLHYEQYF
.	.	TRBJ1-3	TRBV11-2	TGTGCCAGCAGCTCCAGGCTCTCTGGAAACACCATATATTTT	CASSSRLSGNTIYF
.	.	TRBJ2-5	TRBV7-3	TGTGCCAGCAGCTTAACGTTAGGTACAGACCAAGAGACCCAGTACTTC	CASSLTLGTDQETQYF
.	.	TRBJ1-2	TRBV9	TGTGCCAGCAGCGTAGACCTCACAGGGGGCTACACCTTC	CASSVDLTGGYTF
.	.	TRBJ1-1	TRBV9	TGTGCCAGCAGCGTAGCTCCAACCCGTGGCACTGAAGCTTTCTTT	CASSVAPTRGTEAFF
TRBD1	.	TRBJ2-4	TRBV4-1	TGCGCCAGCAGCCAATGGGTCAGAACAGGGGTTATGAACATTCAGTACTTC	CASSQWVRTGVMNIQYF
TRBD1	.	TRBJ1-1	TRBV4-2	TGTGCCAGCAGCCGAGGGACAGGGACCGAAGCTTTCTTT	CASSRGTGTEAFF
.	.	TRBJ1-2	TRBV5-5	TGTGCCAGCAGCCGGGACCTTGGAGGCTACACCTTC	CASSRDLGGYTF
.	.	TRBJ1-3	TRBV6-5	TGTGCCAGCAGTACGAACTCACTTGGAAACACCATATATTTT	CASSTNSLGNTIYF
TRBD2	.	TRBJ2-3	TRBV5-6	TGTGCCAGCAGCGCTAGCGGGGCGTATAGCACAGATACGCAGTATTTT	CASSASGAYSTDTQYF
.	.	TRBJ2-4	TRBV5-1	TGCGCCAGCAGCTTGGGACTCCAAAACATTCAGTACTTC	CASSLGLQNIQYF
.	.	TRBJ1-3	TRBV7-9	TGTGCCAGCAGCTCCCCCGGAGGACTTCCCTCTGGAAACACCATATATTTT	CASSSPGGLPSGNTIYF
TRBD2	.	TRBJ2-1	TRBV7-9	TGTGCCAGCAGCTTAGGGTGGCCTTCGGGGCGGGGGACTGGTGAGCAGTTCTTC	CASSLGWPSGRGTGEQFF
.	once	TRBJ1-1	TRBV6-5	TGTGCCAGCAGTTACTCAACAGCGAACACTGAAGCTTTCTTT	CASSYSTANTEAFF
TRBD1	.	TRBJ2-2	TRBV5-1	TGCGCCAGCAGCTCAGGGGGAATCACCGGGGAGCTGTTTTTT	CASSSGGITGELFF
TRBD1	.	TRBJ1-2	TRBV14	TGTGCCAGCAGCCAAGATGCGGGACAGGGATATGGCTACACCTTC	CASSQDAGQGYGYTF
TRBD1	.	TRBJ1-2	TRBV7-8	TGTGCCAGCAGCTTTGCCGGGACAGGGAACTATGGCTACACCTTC	CASSFAGTGNYGYTF
.	.	TRBJ2-7	TRBV20-1	TGCAGTGCAAAACAGGTATACGAGCAGTACTTC	CSAKQVYEQYF
TRBD1	.	TRBJ2-3	TRBV6-1	TGTGCCAGCAGTGAAGTAGGGACAGGGGCTACGCAGTATTTT	CASSEVGTGATQYF
.	once	TRBJ2-7	TRBV29-1	TGCAGCGTGGACATCAGGGCAGCGTACTCCTACGAGCAGTACTTC	CSVDIRAAYSYEQYF
TRBD2	.	TRBJ2-7	TRBV4-1	TGCGCCAGCAGCCAAGATCTAGCGGGGGGCTCCTACGAGCAGTACTTC	CASSQDLAGGSYEQYF
.	.	TRBJ1-2	TRBV15	TGTGCCACCAGCAGAGATCCGGAATACTATGGCTACACCTTC	CATSRDPEYYGYTF
TRBD1	.	TRBJ2-6	TRBV7-6	TGTGCCAGCAGCAGCCGGACAGGGAGGCTAGCTGGGGCCAACGTCCTGACTTTC	CASSSRTGRLAGANVLTF
.	few	TRBJ1-1	TRBV14	TGTGCCAGCAGCCAAGGTGGACGGCCCCTGCTGAACACTGAAGCTTTCTTT	CASSQGGRPLLNTEAFF
.	.	TRBJ2-2	TRBV10-3	TGTGCCATCAGTGAGACTCAGGGAGCCGGGGAGCTGTTTTTT	CAISETQGAGELFF
.	.	TRBJ2-6	TRBV19	TGTGCCAGTAGTATAGAGGGGCTTTCGACGTCTGGGGCCAACGTCCTGACTTTC	CASSIEGLSTSGANVLTF
.	.	TRBJ1-2	TRBV5-1	TGCGCCAGCAGCTTCCGCCGGGAGCTGGGCTACACCTTC	CASSFRRELGYTF
.	.	TRBJ1-2	TRBV7-9	TGTGCCAGCAGCCCAGGCACAGCAAACTATGGCTACACCTTC	CASSPGTANYGYTF
.	.	TRBJ2-7	TRBV2	TGTGCCAGCGCCCACTCTTTTTACAGGAGTGGCGAGCAGTACTTC	CASAHSFYRSGEQYF
.	once	TRBJ1-1	TRBV7-2	TGTGCCAGCAGTTATCAGGGGATCCTCACTGAAGCTTTCTTT	CASSYQGILTEAFF
TRBD2	.	TRBJ2-1	TRBV11-2	TGTGCCAGCAGCTTGACTAGCGGGGTGAATGAGCAGTTCTTC	CASSLTSGVNEQFF
TRBD1	.	TRBJ1-1	TRBV2	TGTGCCAGCAGCATTCTTGGGACAGGGCTTAACACTGAAGCTTTCTTT	CASSILGTGLNTEAFF
.	.	TRBJ2-3	TRBV7-9	TGTGCCAGCAGCCTCGGGACATTTCGCACAGATACGCAGTATTTT	CASSLGTFRTDTQYF
.	.	TRBJ2-1	TRBV28	TGTGCCAGCAGCACCCTGGGGGGAGCGTCAGGCGAGCAGTTCTTC	CASSTLGGASGEQFF
.	.	TRBJ2-1	TRBV11-2	TGTGCCAGCAGCCCCTTGCGGGGGCCAATGTCCTACAATGAGCAGTTCTTC	CASSPLRGPMSYNEQFF
TRBD1	.	TRBJ1-2	TRBV6-2/TRBV6-3	TGTGCCAGCAGTAGGCAGGGGGTCTACGGCTACACCTTC	CASSRQGVYGYTF
.	.	TRBJ2-3	TRBV9	TGTGCCAGCAGCCAGGACAACACAGATACGCAGTATTTT	CASSQDNTDTQYF
.	.	TRBJ2-6	TRBV5-1	TGCGCCAGCAGCTTCGAGGTGGCCAACGTCCTGACTTTC	CASSFEVANVLTF
TRBD1	.	TRBJ1-4	TRBV4-2	TGTGCCAGCAGCCAAGATCGGGGGACAGGAGATGAAAAACTGTTTTTT	CASSQDRGTGDEKLFF
TRBD2	.	TRBJ2-7	TRBV27	TGTGCCAGCAGTTGGGTCCCTAGCGGGGGGCTGCACGAGCAGTACTTC	CASSWVPSGGLHEQYF
.	.	TRBJ1-2	TRBV28	TGTGCCAGCACCATAAACCCCCGAACCTATGGCTACACCTTC	CASTINPRTYGYTF
TRBD1	.	TRBJ2-4	TRBV19	TGTGCCAGTAGTATCGGGCCTGGGACAGGGGAAGGAATTCAGTACTTC	CASSIGPGTGEGIQYF
.	.	TRBJ2-1	TRBV5-5	TGTGCCAGCAGCTTGCGGTTTCAGATGGGTGAGCAGTTCTTC	CASSLRFQMGEQFF
.	.	TRBJ1-5	TRBV28	TGTGCCAGCAGAACCGACAGTAATCAGCCCCAGCATTTT	CASRTDSNQPQHF
TRBD1	.	TRBJ1-1	TRBV6-6	TGTGCCAGCAGCGCACAGGGGGAAGCTTTCTTT	CASSAQGEAFF
.	.	TRBJ1-2	TRBV6-5	TGTGCCAGCAGCTTTTATGGCTACACCTTC	CASSFYGYTF
.	.	TRBJ2-7	TRBV7-2	TGTGCCAGCAGCTCCCGACACCAGTCCTCCTACGAGCAGTACTTC	CASSSRHQSSYEQYF